This is a list of T cell receptor beta chains from one sample in a study of T-cell memory formation after mild COVID-19. TCRdb itself ran the 5' RACE reads through MiXCR, one entry per CDR3 protein. The sample comprises around 400,000 distinct CDR3 sequences, roughly 26% of which are singletons, and about 10% rests with the top ten. Sequenced sample: PBMCs or a T cell subset sorted from them (not recorded which). These TCRs come from an adult woman who had mild COVID-19 (a few samples of this study predate the infection). Cell type and time point are not known. CDR3s include the opening cysteine and the closing phenylalanine or tryptophan. A D gene is named only where the DNA matches it firmly. The size of a clone is reported for some rows only, either as once, few or many, or as a class for expanded clones.

V	D	length	J	size	DNA	CDR3
TRBV20-1	TRBD1	13	TRBJ1-1	-	TGCAGTGTCCCAGGGGGATCGAACACTGAAGCTTTCTTT	CSVPGGSNTEAFF
TRBV9	-	17	TRBJ1-1	-	TGTGCCAGCAGCGTAGAGGTCCGGGGCGGGTCGAACACTGAAGCTTTCTTT	CASSVEVRGGSNTEAFF
TRBV14	-	13	TRBJ2-5	-	TGTGCCAGCAGCCAAGGGGTAGGGGCTACCCAGTACTTC	CASSQGVGATQYF
TRBV7-6	-	13	TRBJ2-1	-	TGTGCCAGCAGCCAAGGCCTCCACAATGAGCAGTTCTTC	CASSQGLHNEQFF
TRBV11-2	TRBD2	16	TRBJ2-3	-	TGTGCCAGCAGCCCAAGGTTGGGACTAGGGACAGATACGCAGTATTTT	CASSPRLGLGTDTQYF
TRBV5-6	TRBD2	17	TRBJ2-5	-	TGTGCCAGCAGCTTGATCCTAGCGGGAGGAGGGGCTGAGACCCAGTACTTC	CASSLILAGGGAETQYF
TRBV3-1	-	13	TRBJ2-1	-	TGTGCTGCCGGATTTTACTCCTACAATGAGCAGTTCTTC	CAAGFYSYNEQFF
TRBV30	-	11	TRBJ2-1	-	TGTGCCTGGAGGCGATCTTCTGAGCAGTTCTTC	CAWRRSSEQFF
TRBV3-1	-	13	TRBJ2-1	-	TGTGCCAGCAGCCAAGGTACCTGGGATGAGCAGTTCTTC	CASSQGTWDEQFF
TRBV30	-	14	TRBJ1-5	-	TGTGCCTGGAGTGGCCAGGCAGGCAATCAGCCCCAGCATTTT	CAWSGQAGNQPQHF
TRBV4-1	-	18	TRBJ2-3	-	TGCGCCAGCAGCCAAGACAGGGAAACTGGGACTAGCACAGATACGCAGTATTTT	CASSQDRETGTSTDTQYF
TRBV10-3	-	14	TRBJ2-3	-	TGTGCCATCAGTGAGCCGACTAGCACAGATACGCAGTATTTT	CAISEPTSTDTQYF
TRBV5-1	-	13	TRBJ1-5	-	TGCGCCAGCAGTACAGCCCCTAATCAGCCCCAGCATTTT	CASSTAPNQPQHF
TRBV4-1	-	13	TRBJ1-2	-	TGCGCCAGCAGCCAAGTTCAGGGATGGGGCTACACCTTC	CASSQVQGWGYTF
TRBV19	TRBD2	16	TRBJ2-1	many	TGTGCCAGTAGAGGTTCGGTAGCGGGAGGTTACAATGAGCAGTTCTTC	CASRGSVAGGYNEQFF
TRBV7-2	-	15	TRBJ2-5	-	TGTGCCAGCAGCTCTTTACAGGGTCGGCAAGAGACCCAGTACTTC	CASSSLQGRQETQYF
TRBV9	-	15	TRBJ2-1	few	TGTGCCAGCAGTGAGCAGGCTAGCTCCTACAATGAGCAGTTCTTC	CASSEQASSYNEQFF
TRBV20-1	-	13	TRBJ1-2	once	TGCAGTGCCCCTTCAGGGCAGGGTGATGGCTACACCTTC	CSAPSGQGDGYTF
TRBV28	TRBD1	16	TRBJ1-2	few	TGTGCCAGCAGTGGCGCCGGGACAGGGGCCCACTATGGCTACACCTTC	CASSGAGTGAHYGYTF
TRBV5-1	TRBD1	14	TRBJ2-5	few	TGCGCCAGCAGCTACGACAGGGGAGAAGAGACCCAGTACTTC	CASSYDRGEETQYF
TRBV27	TRBD1	16	TRBJ2-4	-	TGTGCCAGCAGTCTCAGACAGGGAAGGGCCAAAAACATTCAGTACTTC	CASSLRQGRAKNIQYF
TRBV27	-	13	TRBJ2-1	-	TGTGCCAGCAGTTTATCGGCGGCGCATGAGCAGTTCTTC	CASSLSAAHEQFF
TRBV6-5	-	15	TRBJ1-1	-	TGTGCCAGCAGTTACTCGACGCAGGCTCACACTGAAGCTTTCTTT	CASSYSTQAHTEAFF
TRBV12-3/TRBV12-4	TRBD2	15	TRBJ2-5	-	TGTGCCAGCAGTCATAGCGGGGGCCGGGGAGAGACCCAGTACTTC	CASSHSGGRGETQYF
TRBV2	TRBD1	15	TRBJ2-1	-	TGTGCCAGCAGTGATGCCCAGACAGGGGCCAATGAGCAGTTCTTC	CASSDAQTGANEQFF
TRBV7-9	TRBD1	14	TRBJ2-5	few	TGTGCCAGCAGCTTGGACAGGGGTGGGGAGACCCAGTACTTC	CASSLDRGGETQYF
TRBV6-5	-	18	TRBJ1-3	few	TGTGCCAGCAGTTACTCGATCGTAGGGTCAAGCTCTGGAAACACCATATATTTT	CASSYSIVGSSSGNTIYF
TRBV12-3/TRBV12-4	-	14	TRBJ2-3	few	TGTGCCAGCAGTTTAGCGCAGAGCACAGATACGCAGTATTTT	CASSLAQSTDTQYF
TRBV7-9	-	15	TRBJ2-3	few	TGTGCCAGCAGCTGGGGGGCAGCGGGCACAGATACGCAGTATTTT	CASSWGAAGTDTQYF
TRBV12-3/TRBV12-4	-	13	TRBJ2-7	few	TGTGCCAGCAGGATCGGGACCTTCTACGAGCAGTACTTC	CASRIGTFYEQYF
TRBV5-5	-	14	TRBJ1-6	-	TGTGCCAGCAGCTTCGTGGAACTAAATTCACCCCTCCACTTT	CASSFVELNSPLHF
TRBV20-1	-	12	TRBJ1-2	few	TGCAGTGCTAGTGAACGTAACTATGGCTACACCTTC	CSASERNYGYTF
TRBV7-9	-	14	TRBJ2-7	few	TGTGCCAGCAGCTGGGGACTCACCCAGGACGAGCAGTACTTC	CASSWGLTQDEQYF
TRBV20-1	TRBD1	14	TRBJ1-5	-	TGCAGTGCACTGGACAGGCTTAGCAATCAGCCCCAGCATTTT	CSALDRLSNQPQHF
TRBV29-1	-	12	TRBJ1-1	few	TGCAGCGTTGGAAACGGGGACCTTGAAGCTTTCTTT	CSVGNGDLEAFF
TRBV5-1	-	16	TRBJ1-1	-	TGCGCCAGCAGCTTGAGGATAGTCACGTCCGTCACTGAAGCTTTCTTT	CASSLRIVTSVTEAFF
TRBV6-2/TRBV6-3	TRBD2	15	TRBJ2-7	-	TGTGCCAGCAGGCAAGCGGGAGGGGACCTCTACGAGCAGTACTTC	CASRQAGGDLYEQYF
TRBV6-1	-	12	TRBJ1-1	-	TGTGCCAGCAGTGATTACGGGACGGAAGCTTTCTTT	CASSDYGTEAFF
TRBV6-1	-	12	TRBJ1-5	-	TGTGCCAGCAGTGGACGTAATCAGCCCCAGCATTTT	CASSGRNQPQHF
TRBV18	-	20	TRBJ2-6	-	TGTGCCAGCTCACCACGGATTTCAGAGCATCGGGGGTCTGGGGCCAACGTCCTGACTTTC	CASSPRISEHRGSGANVLTF
TRBV7-2	-	12	TRBJ2-7	-	TGTGCCAGCAGCTTCGTGGGCTACGAGCAGTACTTC	CASSFVGYEQYF
TRBV2	TRBD1	13	TRBJ1-1	-	TGTGCCAGCACTCCGGACAGGGGAAGTGAAGCTTTCTTT	CASTPDRGSEAFF
TRBV30	TRBD2	18	TRBJ2-1	-	TGTGCCTGGAGGGAAAACGGGACTAGCGGGCCCTCCTACAATGAGCAGTTCTTC	CAWRENGTSGPSYNEQFF
TRBV5-1	-	15	TRBJ2-6	few	TGCGCCAGCAGCTTGGACCCTTCAGGGGCCAACGTCCTGACTTTC	CASSLDPSGANVLTF
TRBV5-1	TRBD2	16	TRBJ2-3	many	TGCGCCAGCAGCTTGACGGGGAGGGCATCCACAGATACGCAGTATTTT	CASSLTGRASTDTQYF
TRBV7-3	-	13	TRBJ1-1	few	TGTGCCAGCAGCTTATCAGGGCAGACTGAAGCTTTCTTT	CASSLSGQTEAFF
TRBV29-1	-	12	TRBJ2-7	-	TGCAGCGTTGACGCCCTCGGGGGAGAGCAGTACTTC	CSVDALGGEQYF